These 20 T cell receptor beta chains share one sample of origin, sequenced in a study of blood T cell repertoires in COVID-19. Produced via immunoSEQ multiplex PCR; TCRdb's table is partial and in-frame only. The sample carries around 50,000 clones, around 80% recorded once. The sequenced sample was peripheral blood. Source of these receptors: a woman older than 75 with acute or convalescent COVID-19.

The chain carries TRBV30 and TRBJ1-5; D is perhaps TRBD1 (6 bases). CDR1 and CDR2 from the germline V gene are GTSNPN and SVGIG (reference sequence). This CDR3 spans 12 amino acids. The V and J ends lost 8 bases and 2 bases respectively, with 10 bases between them. The CDR3 spells CAGGSGNQPQHF. Written as DNA, the CDR3 is TGTGCCGGGGGCTCTGGCAATCAGCCCCAGCATTTT.

The CDR3 loop reads CASSPNDGETQYF. CDR3 DNA sequence: TGTGCCAGCTCACCAAACGACGGGGAGACCCAGTACTTC. The rearrangement uses TRBV18 and TRBJ2-5, with D unresolved. The CDR3 contains 13 residues. Germline CDR1 KGHSH, CDR2 LQKENI. Trimming left V 2 bases short and J 5 bases short, with 9 bases between.

The chain uses TRBV18 and TRBJ2-7, with D possibly TRBD2 on 6 matching bases. Per germline, CDR1 KGHSH and CDR2 LQKENI. V gave up 2 bases and J gave up 4 bases, with 24 bases separating them. This CDR3 contains 18 residues. The CDR3 DNA is TGTGCCAGCTCACCAGGCCCGACGCTAAGCGGGCTCCGTTACGAGCAGTACTTC. Protein product: CASSPGPTLSGLRYEQYF.

This clone was detected only once. This chain uses TRBV7-8 with TRBJ1-5; 7 bases are a match to TRBD1. This CDR3 is 17 amino acids long. Germline values: CDR1 SGHVS, CDR2 FQNEAQ. After removal of 1 base from V and 6 bases from J, the junction contained 12 bases not matched to a gene. For the CDR3, the DNA is TGTGCCAGCAGCTTAGGGGCCGACAGGGATCGGATTCAGCCCCAGCATTTT. Residues: CASSLGADRDRIQPQHF.

The gene calls are TRBV11-2 and TRBJ2-1; possible D gene TRBD2, 5 bases. Germline lookup yields CDR1 SGHAT and CDR2 FQNNGV. V lost 0 bases and J 15 bases, leaving 15 bases between the germline ends. This CDR3 has 13 residues. CDR3 in DNA: TGTGCCAGCAGCTTAGAGAGATTGGGAGAACCGTTCTTC. Protein sequence: CASSLERLGEPFF.

The rearrangement uses TRBV7-2 and TRBJ1-5; 7 nucleotides line up with TRBD1. Germline CDR1 and CDR2: SGHTA and FQGNSA. V lost 5 bases and J lost 3; bases outside the gene matches: 7. The CDR3 spans 15 residues. CDR3 nucleotide sequence: TGTGCCAGCAGCACGTCAGGGGGTAACAATCAGCCCCAGCATTTT. This encodes CASSTSGGNNQPQHF.

The CDR3: CASAPGVYGYTF. The CDR3 coding sequence is TGTGCCAGCGCGCCGGGGGTCTATGGCTACACCTTC. The chain links TRBV5-5 to TRBJ1-2, with a possible D match to TRBD1 (5 bases). Trimming took 7 bases from V and 4 from J, leaving 11 bases between them. CDR3 length: 12 residues. CDR1 is SGHKS and CDR2 is YYEKEE in the germline V gene (reference sequence).

V and J are TRBV7-9 and TRBJ2-1; 14 nucleotides align to TRBD2. Trimming at V came to 1 base and at J to 0 bases, leaving 5 bases not matched to a gene. CDR3 length: 19 amino acids. Germline V CDR1 and CDR2: SEHNR, FQNEAQ (reference sequence). In DNA, the CDR3 is TGTGCCAGCAGCTTAGGACTAGCGGGAGGGCCCCGCTCCTACAATGAGCAGTTCTTC. Its protein product is CASSLGLAGGPRSYNEQFF. Together with reference TRBV7-9 and TRBJ2-1, the CDR3 gives the full variable domain: DTGVSQNPRHKITKRGQNVTFRCDPISEHNRLYWYRQTLGQGPEFLTYFQNEAQLEKSRLLSDRFSAERPKGSFSTLEIQRTEQGDSAMYLCASSLGLAGGPRSYNEQFFGPGTRLTVL.

This clone was counted only a few times. CDR3 DNA sequence: TGTGCCAGCAGTTTATCAGCGCCTCATTATAGCAATCAGCCCCAGCATTTT. Translating it yields CASSLSAPHYSNQPQHF. The chain employs TRBV28 and TRBJ1-5; D unresolved. Trimming removed 1 base at V and 0 bases at J, with 13 bases between. The length of the CDR3 is 17 residues. Germline CDR1 and CDR2: MDHEN and SYDVKM.

This clone was counted only a few times. V usage is TRBV5-1 and J usage is TRBJ2-1; 8 bases map to TRBD2. V shed 4 bases, J shed 5 bases, and the junction held 11 bases outside the gene matches. The CDR3 sequence is 16 residues long. CDR1 and CDR2 (germline): SGHRS, YFSETQ. Written as DNA, the CDR3 is TGCGCCAGCAGCCTCTCCCCGAGCGGGGGAAACAATGAGCAGTTCTTC. Residues: CASSLSPSGGNNEQFF.

This clone was found a few times. The rearrangement uses TRBV15 and TRBJ2-7; TRBD2 might be the D (6 bases). Looked up from germline, CDR1 is LNHNV and CDR2 is YYDKDF (reference sequence). Trimming took off 2 bases at V and 5 bases at J, with 16 bases between the two ends. The CDR3 has 15 residues. The CDR3 DNA sequence: TGTGCCACCAGCAGACCGGGACTGAACAGCCACGAGCAGTACTTC. Its protein product is CATSRPGLNSHEQYF.

The chain joins TRBV4-2 to TRBJ2-2, with 10 bases matching TRBD2. Germline values: CDR1 LGHNA, CDR2 YNFKEQ. The CDR3 loop spans 15 amino acids. V trimming: 8 bases; J trimming: 2 bases; junction bases outside the gene matches: 5. The DNA of the CDR3 is TGTGCCAGCTGCCGGACTAGCGGTAACACCGGGGAGCTGTTTTTT. This sequence encodes CASCRTSGNTGELFF.

The V gene is TRBV5-1, the J gene TRBJ2-3; 8 nucleotides align to TRBD2. The CDR3 sequence is 14 residues long. Trimming cost V 6 bases and J 1 base; bases outside gene matches: 4. Germline values: CDR1 SGHRS, CDR2 YFSETQ. The DNA of the CDR3 is TGCGCCAGCAACATAGCGGGGCGCACAGATACGCAGTATTTT. Translating it yields CASNIAGRTDTQYF. Full variable domain (remainder filled in from reference TRBV5-1 and TRBJ2-3): KAGVTQTPRYLIKTRGQQVTLSCSPISGHRSVSWYQQTPGQGLQFLFEYFSETQRNKGNFPGRFSGRQFSNSRSEMNVSTLELGDSALYLCASNIAGRTDTQYFGPGTRLTVL.

This chain links TRBV12-5 with TRBJ2-3; TRBD1 aligns across 12 bases. The CDR3 sequence is 15 residues long. The V gene end was trimmed by 4 bases and the J gene end by 6 bases; junction bases not matched to a gene: 5. Germline lookup yields CDR1 LGHNT and CDR2 FRNRAP. CDR3 coding DNA: TGTGCTAGTGGTTGGGGACAGGGGGCACGTGATACGCAGTATTTT. Protein sequence: CASGWGQGARDTQYF.

A few counts support this clone. The CDR3: CASSSRRLAGERDTQYF. CDR3 in DNA: TGCGCCAGCAGCTCAAGGAGACTAGCGGGAGAACGGGATACGCAGTATTTT. The chain has TRBV4-1 and TRBJ2-3; TRBD2 matches 12 bases. The CDR3 spans 17 residues. J gave up 6 bases and V 5 bases, and 12 bases lay outside the gene matches. CDR1 and CDR2 (germline): MGHRA, YSYEKL.

The rearrangement links TRBV6-1 to TRBJ2-7; D perhaps matches TRBD1 (7 bases). Germline V CDR1 and CDR2: MNHNS, SASEGT. Trimming took off 2 bases at V and 4 bases at J, with 18 bases between the two ends. The CDR3 sequence is 16 residues long. The CDR3 sequence is CASSEPGATGRYEQYF. CDR3 DNA: TGTGCCAGCAGTGAACCAGGGGCGACAGGGAGGTACGAGCAGTACTTC.

V usage is TRBV7-9 and J usage is TRBJ1-5; 9 bases fit TRBD1. Germline CDR1 is SEHNR and CDR2 is FQNEAQ (reference sequence). This CDR3 has 15 residues. The ends lost 1 base at V and 3 bases at J; junction bases unmatched: 1. Here the CDR3 reads CASSLGQGDNQPQHF. CDR3 sequence (DNA): TGTGCCAGCAGCTTAGGACAGGGGGACAATCAGCCCCAGCATTTT. Supplemented by reference TRBV7-9 and TRBJ1-5, the full variable domain reads DTGVSQNPRHKITKRGQNVTFRCDPISEHNRLYWYRQTLGQGPEFLTYFQNEAQLEKSRLLSDRFSAERPKGSFSTLEIQRTEQGDSAMYLCASSLGQGDNQPQHFGDGTRLSIL.

This clone was picked up many times. The chain uses TRBV2 and TRBJ1-2; D unresolved. This CDR3 region has 13 residues. Deletions cut 6 bases from V and 4 bases from J, with 12 bases between. Germline assignment: CDR1 SNHLY and CDR2 FYNNEI. CDR3 bases: TGTGCCAGCAGAGCCTCAGGCTCCTATGGCTACACCTTC. Translating gives CASRASGSYGYTF.

The chain employs TRBV19 and TRBJ2-5; 10 bases agree with TRBD1. Germline V CDR1 and CDR2: LNHDA, SQIVND (reference sequence). V trimming: 6 bases; J trimming: 4 bases; junction bases outside the gene matches: 5. The CDR3 loop spans 14 amino acids. In DNA, the CDR3 is TGTGCCAGTAGCGGGACAGGGGTTTCAGAGACCCAGTACTTC. Translated, it gives CASSGTGVSETQYF.

This clone was observed a single time. This chain links TRBV5-4 with TRBJ1-4; D is uncertain. The germline V and J ends were trimmed by 4 bases and 0 bases, with 10 bases remaining between them. The CDR3 has 15 residues. The germline V gene has CDR1 SGHNT and CDR2 YYREEE (reference sequence). DNA of the CDR3: TGTGCCAGCAGCGTGGACGGGACAACTAATGAAAAACTGTTTTTT. Residues: CASSVDGTTNEKLFF.